This T cell receptor (beta chain) was documented in a study of beta chain features in type 1 diabetes (dated by TCRdb to the late 2010s). Some background on the complete study: No differences in mean age, gender distribution, total cell number or subset yield were found between patients and healthy donors. Across all samples, about 110 million sorted cells were examined, and cell number per subset correlated strongly with RNA yield. The study compared TCRB repertoires of sorted circulating CD4+ T cell subsets between recently diagnosed type 1 diabetes patients and matched healthy donors. Naive and central memory subsets were obtained from all 30 or so donors, but regulatory and stem cell-like memory subsets were isolated from only 8 patients and roughly 8 healthy donors.

Study-level results and caveats: Because small numbers of individuals were included in the HLA sub-analyses, any influence of HLA type on TCRB rearrangement was left unresolved. Patients with type 1 diabetes made fewer insertions and deleted more nucleotides at VDJ recombination sites, implying thymic rearrangement abnormalities. Sequencing cDNA rather than genomic DNA could over-represent highly expressing activated cells, although activation and CD3 levels did not differ between groups. A moderate but significant shortening of TCRB CDR3 length was observed in type 1 diabetes patients in all four CD4+ subsets. The naive, central memory and regulatory TCRB repertoires appeared to resemble one another more closely among patients than among healthy donors. Shorter templates might be favored by PCR, yet because patient and control samples were amplified and corrected together, any such skew would affect both groups equally.

The entire amount of isolated RNA was reverse transcribed using the High Capacity cDNA Reverse Transcription Kit, so the sequenced TCRB transcripts were expressed ones. Naive, central memory and regulatory T cell samples underwent deep immunoSEQ sequencing, averaging about 3.5 million total reads per sample. Sorted cells were lysed in RLT buffer, and RNA was extracted using DNase-treated RNeasy Micro or Mini kits according to cell number. To prevent cross-contamination, each cell subset was processed individually, whereas patient and healthy donor samples were processed jointly. The immunoSEQ multiplex PCR was used to amplify TCRB sequences from cDNA, yielding 87-bp fragments that span the CDR3 region. Amplicons were sequenced on the Illumina HiSeq platform. For the original study's pipeline: PCR bias was corrected computationally using synthetic template baselines, and reads within Hamming distance 2 were collapsed, with unmergeable singletons discarded. Reads were aligned against IMGT to assign V, D and J genes, CDR3 length and insertions or deletions at six rearrangement sites. Within each subset, clonotype counts were normalized to the number of sorted cells before true diversity and Gini coefficients were calculated with the tcR R package. The overlap coefficient, calculated on TCRB nucleotide sequences, was used to measure repertoire sharing. Out-of-frame TCRB sequences from naive cells were analyzed as a proxy for the pre-selection repertoire. This immuneACCESS table, as held by TCRdb, lists in-frame sequences with V and J called but not all clones. Of the missing ones, under half trace to an unresolved V gene in checked studies; the others have no known cause. V, J and clone size were drawn from that table, and D and trimming were deduced from the DNA. Counted in this sample were 500,000 to 800,000 clones; approximately 13% of them appeared once. More than 0.1% of the sample belongs to the ten largest clones.

The CDR3 starts with the cysteine, ends with the phenylalanine, and has 18 residues. Only CDR3 DNA remains: 54 bases, in frame from the first base. This clone has only a few counts. This clone's antigen is unknown. Base qualities are not at hand, and no much larger clone is one base apart. Each donor gave one peripheral blood draw, averaging around 0.11 L, which was collected into heparinised tubes. A BD FACSAria II and a panel including CD45RO, CCR7, CD25, CD127, CD95 and CD27 were used to sort naive, central memory, regulatory and stem cell-like memory CD4+ T cells. Purity was above 95% for every sorted population. Right away, PBMCs were isolated by Lymphoprep density gradient centrifugation and were stained directly, with no culture step. Samples were stained and sorted in pairs, with one healthy donor and one patient per experiment, so that batch effects were minimized.

Sequencing used naive CD4+ T cells from blood. What the cell subset or site label conveys for this sample: true naive CD4+ T cells. The clonotype comes from a man under 40 with type 1 diabetes. The rearrangement joined TRBV1 to TRBJ2-6; whether TRBD1, the table's D call, matches the DNA was not checked. TRBV1 is labeled a pseudogene. The bases are TGCACCAGCAGCCAACGGACAGGGCTCCCCTATGGGGCCAACGTCCTGACTTTC. Its translation reads: CTSSQRTGLPYGANVLTF.